This T cell receptor (beta chain) comes out of a study of T cells in Graves' hyperthyroidism and ophthalmopathy (dated by TCRdb to the late 2010s). As for the study more broadly: Peripheral blood samples were taken at initial diagnosis, before any treatment was given. TCR V-J signatures able to tell the groups apart were searched for in a discovery cohort of 90 to 100 patients, of whom over 40 had Graves' ophthalmopathy and 57 had stable Graves' hyperthyroidism. Whether ophthalmopathy could be predicted prospectively was tested in an independent validation cohort made up of under 20 hyperthyroidism patients plus 17 patients who later progressed to ophthalmopathy. For training and testing, the roughly 93 patients in the discovery cohort were randomly divided in a 7:3 ratio. The study also compared thyroid tissue and blood T-cell repertoires from several Graves' hyperthyroidism patients. Following sampling, methimazole starting at 30 mg daily was given to hyperthyroidism patients, and high-dose intravenous methylprednisolone was given to ophthalmopathy patients. According to the paper, TCR Vbeta CDR3 sequencing was carried out on 135 peripheral blood samples, which came from more than 40 ophthalmopathy, under 80 hyperthyroidism and approximately 17 progressor patients. Study-wide conclusions, independent of this receptor: In validation, progression to ophthalmopathy was predicted by the model with 55% to 71% sensitivity and nearly 75% specificity, a median of 6.5 months before onset. Blood samples also contained most of the expanded thyroid clonotypes (frequency above 0.001), which suggests that blood repertoires may reflect thyroid immune responses. No statistical method was used to fix the sample size in advance, and group allocation was not hidden from the investigators. A 13 V-J signature model separated ophthalmopathy from stable hyperthyroidism, with 87.88% sensitivity and about 81% specificity in cross-validation and 80%/75% in testing.

The TCR beta CDR3 regions were amplified from the RNA transcripts. A first-round RT-PCR of the TCR CDR3 used the HTBI primer set with the Qiagen OneStep RT-PCR kit. The libraries were constructed in a second round of multiplex PCR and then size-selected and purified. Libraries were sequenced paired-end with 100 bp reads on an Illumina HiSeq2000. The paper's processing steps were these. SOAPnuke was used to process the raw data, with reads discarded if the reads contained adapters or uncalled bases, had a mean Phred below 15, or lacked an exact constant-primer or identifier match. High-quality paired reads were merged using COPE v1.2.5, and each unique nucleotide sequence was defined as a clonotype. MiTCR v1.1 was used to align clonotypes to the IMGT TRBV, TRBD and TRBJ reference segments. Analysis was restricted to V-J combinations with a frequency above 0.0001, which covered 98% to 99.2% of repertoires. The TCS score was defined as the ratio of F50 (clonal expansion) to E x V (chaos), calculated using BLOSUM62-based TCRdist between CDR3 peptides within each V-J. Welch's t-statistics and random forest reduced roughly 540 V-J features to roughly 13, which were used in a naive Bayes classifier (R e1071). Clones were called with MiXCR by TCRdb after fastp trimmed the public reads at Q25, and only in-frame beta chains were retained. Rows are unified per CDR3 protein, each entry keeping the most common DNA and genes. What appears here as the V and J calls and clone size reflects TCRdb's work, not the paper's. The sample contains about 280,000 distinct CDR3 sequences, about 25% of them found a single time. The ten largest make up 25% to 30% of the sample.

The germline V gene provides CDR1 KGHDR and CDR2 SFDVKD. V loses 3 bases at its end and J loses 6 bases; junction bases beyond the gene matches: 2. Its CDR3 holds 13 amino acids, cysteine through phenylalanine. CDR3 DNA only is kept here, 39 bases in frame from base 1. Hyperthyroidism patients were newly diagnosed, with disease duration under 2 months, and aged 18 to 65 years. The study excluded patients with uncontrolled infections, other autoimmune diseases, pregnancy or lactation. Clinical symptoms, serum thyroxine and TRAb, thyroid ultrasound, and orbital computed tomography formed the basis for the diagnoses. Blood from progressor patients was drawn when they were first diagnosed with hyperthyroidism, before any ophthalmopathy symptoms appeared. PBMCs were separated from 10 ml of fresh peripheral blood using Ficoll-Paque density gradient centrifugation. Progressor patients were initially diagnosed with Graves' hyperthyroidism and developed ophthalmopathy during follow-up. Total RNA was extracted with Trizol reagent, and quality was checked on an Agilent 2100 Bioanalyzer.

This clonotype has a count of ten or more. Its antigen remains undetermined. Base qualities were left out, and no much larger clone turns up one base away. This sequence uses TRBV24-1 and TRBJ2-3, with 7 middle bases fitting TRBD1. Source material: blood. This TCR derives from a man aged 40-50 years with Graves' hyperthyroidism that later progressed to Graves' ophthalmopathy. Read as DNA, the sequence is TGTGCCACCAGTGATGTACAGGGGGATACGCAGTATTTT. Its protein reads: CATSDVQGDTQYF.